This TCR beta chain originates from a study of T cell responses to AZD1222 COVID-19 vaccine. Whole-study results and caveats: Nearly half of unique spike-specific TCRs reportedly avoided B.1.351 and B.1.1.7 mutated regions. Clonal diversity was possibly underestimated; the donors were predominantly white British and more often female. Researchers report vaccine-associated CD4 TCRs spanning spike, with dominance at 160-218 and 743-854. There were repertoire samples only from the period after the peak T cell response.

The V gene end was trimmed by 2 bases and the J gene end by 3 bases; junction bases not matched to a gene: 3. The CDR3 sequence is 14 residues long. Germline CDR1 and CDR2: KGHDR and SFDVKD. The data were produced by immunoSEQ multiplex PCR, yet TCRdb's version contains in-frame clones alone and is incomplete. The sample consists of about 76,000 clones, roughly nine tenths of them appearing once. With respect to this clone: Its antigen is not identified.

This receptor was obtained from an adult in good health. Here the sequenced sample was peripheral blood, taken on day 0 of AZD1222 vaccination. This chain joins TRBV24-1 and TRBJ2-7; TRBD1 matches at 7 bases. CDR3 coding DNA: TGTGCCACCAGTGATTCCCACAGGGGCTACGAGCAGTACTTC. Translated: CATSDSHRGYEQYF.